This TCR beta chain was sequenced in a study of T cell repertoires in cytomegalovirus infection. MiXCR, applied by TCRdb to the reads, yields one record per CDR3 protein. The table lists about 570,000 distinct CDR3 sequences, roughly 42% of them singletons, with around 48% in the top ten. With respect to this clonotype: Its specificity is not known.

CDR3 length: 15 amino acids. V dropped 1 base and J dropped 3 bases, with 10 bases sitting between them. CDR1 and CDR2 from the germline V gene are LGHNA and YSLEER. The receptor comes from a human donor in good health (CMV status not recorded). Some clones in this sample may be carry-over from other donors' samples. Source: cultured PBMCs, taken from culture after CMV antigen stimulation. This chain links TRBV4-3 with TRBJ2-4, with D possibly matching TRBD2 (5 bases). The CDR3 spells CASSQVSAGKNIQYF. CDR3 coding DNA: TGCGCCAGCAGCCAAGTGTCGGCGGGCAAAAACATTCAGTACTTC.